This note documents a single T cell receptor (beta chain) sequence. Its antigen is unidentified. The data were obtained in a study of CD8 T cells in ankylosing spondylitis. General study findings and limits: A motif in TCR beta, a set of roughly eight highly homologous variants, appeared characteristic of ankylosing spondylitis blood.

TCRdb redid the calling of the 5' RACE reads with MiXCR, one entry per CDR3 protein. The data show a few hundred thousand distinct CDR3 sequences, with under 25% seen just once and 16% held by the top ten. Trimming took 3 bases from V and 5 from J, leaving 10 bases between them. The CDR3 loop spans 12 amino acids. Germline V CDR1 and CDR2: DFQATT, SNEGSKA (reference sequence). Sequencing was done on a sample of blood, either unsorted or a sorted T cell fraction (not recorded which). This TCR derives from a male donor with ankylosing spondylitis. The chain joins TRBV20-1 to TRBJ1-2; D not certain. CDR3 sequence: CSASKGRYGYTF. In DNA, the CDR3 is TGCAGTGCTAGTAAGGGTCGATATGGCTACACCTTC.